This T cell receptor (beta chain) stems from a study of T-cell memory formation after mild COVID-19 (dated by TCRdb to the early 2020s). With respect to the entire study: TCR sequence clusters from the two donors were largely donor specific. Two young, previously healthy adult volunteers, one female and one male, were included in the cohort. T-cell clones expanding and contracting after mild COVID-19 in a couple of donors were tracked by longitudinal TCRalpha and TCRbeta repertoire sequencing. What the study reported, not specific to this receptor: Clones that contracted from day 15 to 85 showed balanced CD4/CD8 phenotypes, whereas a second wave of clones that expanded from day 15 to 37 leaned towards CD4+. Some responding clones were detected in pre-infection memory, which suggested that pre-existing cross-reactive memory T cells had joined the SARS-CoV-2 response. Contracting CD4+ clones were located mainly in the CM and EM memory subsets, whereas CD8+ clones were found to be enriched in EMRA. SARS-CoV-2 specificity of the second-wave clones peaking on day 37 was not confirmed. The study covered only a couple of mild cases, and larger cohorts including severe cases with pre-infection samples were considered necessary.

Concerning this clonotype itself: Its cognate antigen has yet to be identified. Per-nucleotide qualities are absent, and no much larger clonotype sits a single base away.

CDR1 and CDR2 (LNHDA, SQIVND) derive from the germline V gene (reference sequence). The junction shows trimming of 3 bases on V and 3 bases on J, plus 11 bases between the germline ends. The CDR3, from cysteine to phenylalanine, totals 14 residues. CDR3 DNA only is kept here, 42 bases in frame from base 1. Ficoll-Paque density gradient centrifugation was the method used to isolate PBMCs. TCRdb names Illumina NovaSeq 6000 as the instrument used. cDNA libraries for TCRalpha and TCRbeta were prepared by 5'RACE using constant-segment primers, with sample barcodes and unique molecular identifiers added. Trizol reagent was used to extract RNA from every sample. Libraries were amplified in two PCR steps, with a second sample barcode and Illumina TruSeq adapters added in the second step. Sequencing of the libraries was done on an Illumina NovaSeq, producing 2 x 150 bp paired-end reads. On the study's bioinformatics: Reads were demultiplexed and collapsed into UMI-guided consensus sequences with migec v1.2.7. Using mixcr v2.1.11, UMI consensuses were aligned to TRA and TRB V and J templates and then assembled into clonotypes. A clonotype was counted as expanded or contracted only if both edgeR and NoisET called the change significant, with noise models trained on biological replicates. For edgeR calls, the cutoffs were a false discovery rate-adjusted p below 0.01 and a log2 fold-change threshold of 1. PCA with hierarchical clustering of max-normalized trajectories of the 1000 most abundant clonotypes was used as exploratory dynamics analysis. Each responding clone was given a CD4 or CD8 phenotype based on the CD4+ and CD8+ repertoires, which had been sequenced separately. Clones were called with MiXCR by TCRdb after fastp trimmed the public reads at Q25, and only in-frame beta chains were retained. A single entry per CDR3 protein holds the most common genes and DNA from its merged rows. In this record, the V and J calls reflect TCRdb's handling and not the investigators' own analysis. Across this sample there are 290,000 or so distinct CDR3 sequences, with around 19% seen only once. Around 20% of the sample comes from the top ten.

This chain joins TRBV19 to TRBJ1-1, and TRBD1 may be the D gene, going by 5 matching bases. The sequence was collected from a man aged 18 to 30 who had mild COVID-19 (a few samples of this study predate the infection). The sample titles of this study are shuffled in the database, so cell type and time point are left out; the donor was told from shared clones. Sequencing was performed on PBMCs or a T cell subset sorted from them (not recorded which). The CDR3 region reads CASSISGADTEAFF. The nucleotide sequence is given as TGTGCCAGTAGTATTTCTGGGGCCGACACTGAAGCTTTCTTT.